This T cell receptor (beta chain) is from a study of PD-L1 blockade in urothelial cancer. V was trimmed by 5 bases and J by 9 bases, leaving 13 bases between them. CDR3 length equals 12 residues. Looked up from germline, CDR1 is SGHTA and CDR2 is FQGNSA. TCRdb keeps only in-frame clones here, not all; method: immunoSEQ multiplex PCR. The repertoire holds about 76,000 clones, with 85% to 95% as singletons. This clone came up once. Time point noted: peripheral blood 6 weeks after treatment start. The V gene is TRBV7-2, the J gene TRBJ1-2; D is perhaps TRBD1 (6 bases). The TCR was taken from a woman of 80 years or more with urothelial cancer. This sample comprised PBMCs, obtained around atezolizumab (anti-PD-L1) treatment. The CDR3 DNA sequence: TGTGCCAGCAGCCCTTATACAGGGAGCTACACCTTC. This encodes CASSPYTGSYTF.